The clone carrying this T cell receptor (beta chain) was recorded once. The data are from a study of blood T cell repertoires in COVID-19. Across the study: Collection of acute and convalescent COVID-19 samples took place in the United States, Italy and Spain. T cells, B-cell-depleted T cells, or PBMCs provided the cDNA or gDNA that served as material.

Seattle-derived patients entered the study during active infection and were followed longitudinally. Source study methods: It was from reference gene primer amplification that nucleated cell counts were estimated. Clones were sequenced by immunoSEQ multiplex PCR, and TCRdb holds only the in-frame ones, with some missing. The V and J calls and clone size are taken from that table; D and trimming were inferred from the DNA. The sample lists 150,000 or so clones; around 87% were seen once. Germline V gives CDR1 KGHSH, CDR2 LQKENI. V lost 2 bases and J 6 bases, leaving 7 bases between the germline ends. The CDR3 consists of 13 residues.

V is TRBV18 and J is TRBJ2-2; no reliable D call. The receptor comes from a man in his 60s with COVID-19, enrolled during active disease. The specimen sequenced was peripheral blood. The CDR3: CASSPLESGELFF. The DNA of the CDR3 is TGTGCCAGCTCACCATTAGAATCCGGGGAGCTGTTTTTT.